The sequence of this T cell receptor (beta chain) was determined in a study of vaccination effects on CD4 cells after COVID-19 (dated by TCRdb to the early 2020s). About the investigation overall: Participants received two doses of either the BNT162b2 or the mRNA-1273 mRNA SARS-CoV-2 vaccine. Pre-vaccine samples were collected from two convalescent patients 16 days and one week before the first dose, corresponding to 142 and 148 days after COVID-19 diagnosis. The study compared SARS-CoV-2 spike-specific CD4+ TCR repertoires before and after mRNA vaccination in COVID-19 convalescent patients and infection-naive vaccine recipients. Altogether, approximately 10 COVID-19 convalescent patients and a handful of SARS-CoV-2-naive healthy vaccine recipients made up the full study. The Oncomine TCR Beta short-read assay on an Illumina iSeq 100 was used to sequence cultures from other donors in the study. The study at large found these results: Marked clonal contraction was observed in both infection-induced and vaccine-induced clones at late post-vaccination timepoints, consistent with waning T cell responses. The study was limited by a small number of convalescent patients, and early post-infection timepoints were lacking. Among convalescent patients, the spike-reactive repertoire after vaccination was made up mainly of new vaccine-induced clones that were largely distinct from the clones induced by infection.

The ViraFEST assay stimulated PBMC with viral peptide pools and then used TCR sequencing to identify antigen-specific CD4+ T cell clonotypes by expansion. After approximately eleven days of culture, CD4+ T cells were isolated with the EasySep CD4+ T cell isolation kit. PCR-confirmed SARS-CoV-2 infection had occurred in convalescent patients between March and December 2020, before the Alpha, Beta and Delta variants emerged in the United States. Approximately 2 million PBMC per well were cultured with approximately 10 ug/ml peptides in IMDM containing about 5% human AB serum, roughly 10 IU/ml IL-2 and gentamicin. For the negative control culture condition, an HIV-1 Nef peptide pool was used. On days 3 and 7, half of the culture medium was replaced with fresh IL-2-containing medium. Each peptide stimulation condition was cultured in triplicate wells unless otherwise noted. Using Ficoll-Paque Plus gradient centrifugation, PBMC were separated from whole blood and then either used fresh or cryopreserved at -140C. Genomic DNA was extracted from cultured CD4+ T cells with the QIAamp micro DNA kit.

From the cysteine up to the phenylalanine, the CDR3 has a length of 15 residues. The entry retains the CDR3 DNA only, 45 bases that are in frame from base 1. The germline V gene gives CDR1 as LGHNA and CDR2 as YNFKEQ. The V end gives up 1 base and the J end 4 bases, leaving 3 bases in the junction not matched to a gene. The library was obtained by the immunoSEQ multiplex PCR assay. DNA from the cultured, isolated CD4+ T cells was subjected to TCR beta CDR3 sequencing. On the authors' methods: Non-productive TCR sequences were discarded, and reads were trimmed to the CDR3 region, with only CDR3s of 7 or more amino acids retained. The MANAFEST web app was used to pick out antigen-specific clonotypes by comparing their expansion in peptide wells with that in reference cultures. To count as positive, a clone had to show expansion at FDR<0.05 compared with the reference and with all other wells, an odds ratio above 5, and a frequency above 0.1% in two replicate wells. A clonotype was called cross-reactive if it was significantly expanded both in SARS-CoV-2 spike wells and in at least one common cold coronavirus spike condition. Using the stringdist R package, CDR3 similarity was measured by Levenshtein distance, and unrooted trees were constructed with ape in R 3.6.1. TCRdb carries this immuneACCESS record with in-frame sequences only. Its versions omit some clonotypes, under half of them owing to an unresolved V gene in the studies checked, with the rest unexplained. V, J and clone size are taken as reported in that table, and D and trimming were inferred from the DNA itself. This sample lists around 75,000 clones; over 65% were detected once. The ten largest clones take up over 4.5% of the sample.

As concerns this clone: Its antigen target is currently unknown. Per-base quality was not reported, and no clone a single base away is much larger than it.

This TCR was recovered from a human donor who had a prior SARS-CoV-2 infection. The chain joins TRBV4-2 to TRBJ2-2; 7 central nucleotides agree with TRBD2. Material: CD4+ T cells from PBMCs cultured with HIV peptides, obtained before COVID-19 vaccination. In the paper's terms, the cell subset or site label means: HIV-1 Nef peptide pool negative control/reference culture. The nucleotides are TGTGCCAGCAGCCAAGGGGGCGGGGGCACCGGGGAGCTGTTTTTT. Translated, it reads CASSQGGGGTGELFF.